The 7 T cell receptor beta chains listed next were all sequenced from one sample in a study of blood T cells in healthy people across ages. Combining a sample-barcoded 5' primer with a J-beta primer mix, a second PCR ran for about 6 to 11 cycles. TCRdb re-derived calls from the 5' RACE reads in MiXCR, one entry per CDR3 protein. This table has roughly 730,000 distinct CDR3 sequences, roughly 50% appearing once. The sample taken for sequencing was blood. The source is a man between 35 and 55 years old in good health.

A few counts support this clonotype. CDR3 in amino acids: CASSVGANTEAFF. CDR3 nucleotides: TGTGCCAGCAGCGTGGGCGCCAACACTGAAGCTTTCTTT. The chain couples TRBV5-6 to TRBJ1-1; D not resolved. The CDR3 has 13 amino acids. V lost 4 bases and J 2 bases, leaving 9 bases between the germline ends. Germline loops: CDR1 SGHDT, CDR2 YYEEEE. Combining the CDR3 with reference TRBV5-6 and TRBJ1-1 gives the whole variable domain DAGVTQSPTHLIKTRGQQVTLRCSPKSGHDTVSWYQQALGQGPQFIFQYYEEEERQRGNFPDRFSGHQFPNYSSELNVNALLLGDSALYLCASSVGANTEAFFGQGTRLTVV.

This rearrangement joins TRBV5-5 to TRBJ2-2; D tentatively fits TRBD1 or TRBD2 (5 bases each). Trimming left V 1 base short and J 3 bases short, with 16 bases between. Germline CDR1 reads SGHKS; CDR2 reads YYEKEE (reference sequence). This CDR3 region has 17 residues. The CDR3, as DNA: TGTGCCAGCAGCTTGCGGTCGAGGGGCAGGTACACCGGGGAGCTGTTTTTT. This translates into CASSLRSRGRYTGELFF.

This clonotype has ten or more counts. In nucleotides, the CDR3 is TGCAGCGTTGAGGACGGACGGTCCTACGAGCAGTACTTC. Protein sequence: CSVEDGRSYEQYF. The V call is TRBV29-1, the J call TRBJ2-7; D is uncertain. The ends were cut back, 3 bases at V and 1 base at J, with 10 bases in the middle. The CDR3 runs to 13 residues. Looked up from germline, CDR1 is SQVTM and CDR2 is ANQGSEA.

The rearrangement links TRBV5-1 to TRBJ2-1, with 10 bases matching TRBD2. The J segment lost 8 bases and the V segment lost 0 bases, leaving 5 bases of the junction unmatched. Germline CDR1 reads SGHRS; CDR2 reads YFSETQ. This CDR3 is 15 amino acids long. CDR3 nucleotides: TGCGCCAGCAGCTTGGAACTAGCGGGGAAGGATGAGCAGTTCTTC. It is translated as CASSLELAGKDEQFF.

The chain recombines TRBV15 with TRBJ1-6; perhaps TRBD1 as D (5 bases). The CDR3 spans 15 residues. V lost 5 bases and J 10 bases, leaving 18 bases between the germline ends. Germline CDR1 and CDR2: LNHNV and YYDKDF (reference sequence). The CDR3 protein is CATSRDSTGVSPLHF. CDR3 nucleotide sequence: TGTGCCACCAGCCGGGACTCCACCGGGGTATCACCCCTCCACTTT. Together with reference TRBV15 and TRBJ1-6, the CDR3 gives the full variable domain: DAMVIQNPRYQVTQFGKPVTLSCSQTLNHNVMYWYQQKSSQAPKLLFHYYDKDFNNEADTPDNFQSRRPNTSFCFLDIRSPGLGDTAMYLCATSRDSTGVSPLHFGNGTRLTVT.

The gene calls are TRBV12-3 or TRBV12-4 and TRBJ2-7; D remains unclear. This CDR3 is 14 amino acids long. The ends were cut back, 3 bases at V and 3 bases at J, with 12 bases in the middle. This CDR3 reads CASSLSQKYYEQYF. In DNA, the CDR3 is TGTGCCAGCAGTTTGTCACAGAAGTACTACGAGCAGTACTTC.

To note about this clonotype: One base away lies a much larger clone, so this may be a sequencing read error. The chain is built from TRBV7-2 and TRBJ2-6, with D perhaps matching TRBD1 (5 bases). The CDR3 loop spans 13 amino acids. Germline-derived CDR1 and CDR2 are SGHTA and FQGNSA. CDR3 protein: CASSRSGASVLTF. CDR3 nucleotide sequence: TGTGCCAGCAGCCGCTCTGGGGCCAGCGTCCTGACTTTC.